This TCR beta chain is from a study of T cell responses to AZD1222 COVID-19 vaccine. The study's findings and limits: Distributed over spike, vaccine-associated CD4 TCRs predominated at 160-218 and 743-854. Repertoire collection took place solely once the T cell response had peaked. The donors showed a predominance of white British ancestry and of females, with possible underestimation of clonal diversity.

As concerns this clone: Its cognate antigen is unknown.

Germline lookup yields CDR1 SGHTA and CDR2 FQGNSA. J lost 2 bases, V lost 4 bases, and 8 bases had no gene match. This CDR3 has 15 amino acids. The table came from immunoSEQ multiplex PCR; TCRdb's copy has only in-frame clones and leaves some out. The sample lists about 98,000 clones; just over 85% were seen once. V is TRBV7-2 and J is TRBJ2-7; 7 bases line up with TRBD1. Here the sequenced sample was peripheral blood, taken on day 0 of MenACWY control vaccination. The clonotype originates from an adult in good health. CDR3 protein: CASSSTGAGTYEQYF. The CDR3 DNA follows: TGTGCCAGCAGCTCCACAGGGGCTGGGACCTACGAGCAGTACTTC. The entire variable domain, with the rest obtained from reference TRBV7-2 and TRBJ2-7, is as follows: GAGVSQSPSNKVTEKGKDVELRCDPISGHTALYWYRQSLGQGLEFLIYFQGNSAPDKSGLPSDRFSAERTGGSVSTLTIQRTQQEDSAVYLCASSSTGAGTYEQYFGPGTRLTVT.